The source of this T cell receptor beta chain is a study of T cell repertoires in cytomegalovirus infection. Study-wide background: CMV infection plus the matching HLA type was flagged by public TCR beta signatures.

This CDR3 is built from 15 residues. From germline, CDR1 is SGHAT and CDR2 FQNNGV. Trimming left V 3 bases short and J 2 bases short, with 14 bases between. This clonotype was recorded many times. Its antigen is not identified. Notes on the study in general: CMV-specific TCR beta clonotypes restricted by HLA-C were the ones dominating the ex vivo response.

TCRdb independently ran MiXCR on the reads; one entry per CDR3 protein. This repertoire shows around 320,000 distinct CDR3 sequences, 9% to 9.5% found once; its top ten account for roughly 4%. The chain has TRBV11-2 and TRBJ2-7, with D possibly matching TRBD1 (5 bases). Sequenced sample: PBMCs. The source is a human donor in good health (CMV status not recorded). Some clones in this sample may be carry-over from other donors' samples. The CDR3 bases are TGTGCCAGCAGCTTCGGGTGGGGCCCAACCTACGAGCAGTACTTC. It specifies CASSFGWGPTYEQYF.